Each of the 18 T cell receptor beta chains below was sequenced from the same sample in a study of CD8+ T cells in alopecia areata. Scientists pooled cutaneous lymph node cells and sorted them on CD4, CD8alpha, NKG2D, NKG2ACE and other markers. Once RNA had been extracted, it was reverse transcribed into cDNA to act as the sequencing template. Assay: immunoSEQ multiplex PCR; the TCRdb copy retains only in-frame clones and omits some. This sample comprises about 300,000 clones, none seen once only. The sample taken for sequencing was CD4+ T cells sorted from a lymph node. The receptor set was obtained from a C3H/HeJ mouse with alopecia areata. This mouse strain has H2-k as its MHC haplotype.

This clone turned up a few times. Any gene name here is a mouse gene name. The read stops 4 residues short of the end of the CDR3; the missing end is completed from the germline J gene. This rearrangement joins TRBV31 to TRBJ2-5; 7 bases match TRBD1. The CDR3 is made up of 14 amino acids. Germline V CDR1 and CDR2: GKSSPN, SITVG. The V and J ends lost 0 bases and 3 bases, in that order; junction bases with no gene match: 3. The sequenced part of the CDR3 DNA is TGTGCCTGGAGTCTCCGGGACAGACAAGAC. Translating it yields CAWSLRDRQD. The whole CDR3 region reads CAWSLRDRQDTQYF.

This clone was counted between two and nine times. All gene names here are mouse names. The read comes to an end 4 residues before the CDR3 does, leaving the germline J gene to fill in the end. The rearrangement links TRBV19 to TRBJ1-1; D is possibly TRBD1 (6 bases). The V gene lost 3 bases and the J gene lost 0 bases, with 12 bases spanning the gap. In germline, CDR1 is FNHDT, CDR2 SITEND (reference sequence). CDR3 length: 15 residues. Partial CDR3 DNA: TGTGCCAGCAGTACACCCAGGGGTACAAACACA. Amino acids: CASSTPRGTNT. In full, the CDR3 reads CASSTPRGTNTEVFF.

With respect to this clone: Mouse germline and gene names are used. The read ends 4 residues shy of where the CDR3 ends; the end is completed using the germline J gene. The V call is TRBV19, the J call TRBJ2-5; 9 nucleotides line up with TRBD1. Germline V CDR1 and CDR2: FNHDT, SITEND (reference sequence). CDR3 length: 13 residues. CDR3 DNA, as far as it was read: TGTGCCAGCAGTGGACAGGGGTGGGAC. Residues: CASSGQGWD. The full CDR3 reads CASSGQGWDTQYF.

A remark on this clone: Gene names and germline refer to mouse. The sequence runs out 4 residues before the end of the CDR3; the remainder is reconstructed from the germline J gene. The chain links TRBV5 to TRBJ2-2, with TRBD1 matching over 8 bases. V lost 4 bases and J lost 4; bases outside the gene matches: 2. Germline V CDR1 and CDR2: LGHNA, YNLKQL (reference sequence). The CDR3 contains 14 residues. The CDR3 DNA, read in part, is TGTGCCAGCAGCCCAGACAGGGGCACCGGG. Translation: CASSPDRGTG. The entire CDR3 reads CASSPDRGTGQLYF.

This clone was seen a few times. Gene names follow the mouse nomenclature. Sequencing ends 4 residues short of the CDR3 end; the germline J gene provides the rest. The sample has other DNA sequences that encode this CDR3 too. V gene TRBV1 combines with J gene TRBJ1-1, with 8 positions matching TRBD1. Trimming took 3 bases from V and 4 from J; bases not matched to a gene: 1. The CDR3 covers 13 residues. Germline CDR1 and CDR2: NSQYPW and LRSPGD (reference sequence). The CDR3 DNA, read in part, is TGCACCTGCAGTGCCGGGACAGGCACA. Amino acids: CTCSAGTGT. The full CDR3 protein is CTCSAGTGTEVFF. The entire variable domain, with the rest obtained from reference TRBV1 and TRBJ1-1, is as follows: VTLLEQNPRWRLVPRGQAVNLRCILKNSQYPWMSWYQQDLQKQLQWLFTLRSPGDKEVKSLPGADYLATRVTDTELRLQVANMSQGRTLYCTCSAGTGTEVFFGKGTRLTVV.

To note about this clone: The listed genes are named as in mouse. The read halts 4 residues ahead of the CDR3 end, with the missing end drawn from the germline J gene. Other DNA sequences within the sample encode an identical CDR3. The chain recombines TRBV19 with TRBJ1-1; 9 bases line up with TRBD1. Trimming cost V 2 bases and J 2 bases; bases outside gene matches: 1. From germline, CDR1 is FNHDT and CDR2 SITEND (reference sequence). There are 14 residues in the CDR3. The CDR3 loop is CASSMTGGNTEVFF. The part of the CDR3 DNA that was read is TGTGCCAGCAGTATGACAGGGGGTAACACA.

For this clone: These gene names are mouse names. The CDR3 is cut off 4 residues early in the read; its end comes from the germline J gene. V and J are TRBV17 and TRBJ2-4, with TRBD1 identical over 9 bases. Germline V gene sequence: CDR1 MNHDT, CDR2 YYDKIL. This CDR3 has 14 amino acids. This chain's CDR3 is CASRDRGGRNTLYF. The sequenced part of the CDR3 DNA is TGTGCTAGCAGGGACAGGGGAGGTAGAAAC.

Many counts were recorded for this clone. Genes and germline come from the mouse. The sequenced fragment ends 4 residues before the CDR3 boundary, so the rest is inferred from the germline J gene. Other nucleotide sequences in the sample specify the same CDR3. This chain uses TRBV19 with TRBJ2-1, with TRBD2 matching 8 bases. The V and J ends lost 2 bases and 2 bases, in that order; junction bases with no gene match: 0. CDR1 is FNHDT and CDR2 is SITEND in the germline V gene (reference sequence). The CDR3 contains 14 residues. The sequenced part of the CDR3 DNA is TGTGCCAGCAGTATCTGGGGGGACTATGCT. It codes for CASSIWGDYA. The entire CDR3 protein is CASSIWGDYAEQFF.

This clone was detected a few times. Gene names and germline refer to mouse. The DNA ends 4 residues before the CDR3 does, and the rest of the CDR3 is filled in from the germline J gene. Other nucleotide sequences from this sample produce the same CDR3. J is TRBJ2-3 and V is TRBV13-1; TRBD2 matches 7 bases. This CDR3 region has 15 residues. From germline, CDR1 is NSHNY and CDR2 SYGAGN. J gave up 0 bases and V 0 bases, and 1 base lay outside the gene matches. CDR3 DNA (partial): TGTGCCAGCAGTGATGGGGGGGGGAGTGCAGAA. Translated, it gives CASSDGGGSAE. The CDR3 reads in full as CASSDGGGSAETLYF.

Turning to this clone: Mouse names are used for the genes. The CDR3 sequence: CASSQRTVAETLYF. The covered CDR3 bases are TGTGCCAGCAGCCAAAGGACAGTTGCAGAA. The gene calls are TRBV5 and TRBJ2-3, with D possibly matching TRBD1 (6 bases). Read coverage stops 4 residues before the CDR3 terminus; the germline J gene supplies the remainder. Trimming left V 2 bases short and J 2 bases short, with 8 bases between. This CDR3 comprises 14 residues. Germline-derived CDR1 and CDR2 are LGHNA and YNLKQL (reference sequence).

In the case of this clone: Gene names refer to mouse genes. The read is 4 residues too short to cover the CDR3 end, so that end is filled in from the germline J gene. The genes are TRBV5 and TRBJ2-7, with 7 bases fitting TRBD2. CDR3 length: 12 residues. Germline V gene data show CDR1 as LGHNA and CDR2 as YNLKQL (reference sequence). The chain's CDR3 is CASSLTGYEQYF. The covered CDR3 bases are TGTGCCAGCAGCCTGACTGGGTAT.

Comment on this clone: Mouse gene names and germline throughout. The CDR3 is cut off 4 residues early in the read; its end comes from the germline J gene. This chain joins TRBV17 and TRBJ1-1, with TRBD1 as a possible D gene (6 bases). V gave up 1 base and J gave up 2 bases, with 11 bases separating them. CDR1 and CDR2 from the germline V gene are MNHDT and YYDKIL. The CDR3 has 15 amino acids. The CDR3 DNA, read in part, is TGTGCTAGCAGTAGAGCCTACAGGGTTAACACA. Translated: CASSRAYRVNT. The entire CDR3 protein is CASSRAYRVNTEVFF.

On this clone: Gene names and germline match the mouse. CDR3 DNA, as far as it was read: TGTGCCAGCAGCCAAGATTCGGGGGGGTGGGGA. It codes for CASSQDSGGWG. The whole CDR3 protein is CASSQDSGGWGEVFF. The chain couples TRBV5 to TRBJ1-1; D perhaps matches TRBD1 (5 bases). From the germline J gene comes the end of the CDR3, since the read stops 4 residues before it. This CDR3 comprises 15 residues. The germline V gene encodes CDR1 LGHNA and CDR2 YNLKQL (reference sequence).

On this clone itself: Germline and genes: mouse. The CDR3 is CASSQESQGFSAETLYF. The CDR3 bases that were read are TGTGCCAGCAGCCAAGAATCACAGGGATTTAGTGCAGAA. The chain employs TRBV5 and TRBJ2-3, with a tentative D call TRBD1 (6 bases). The read comes to an end 4 residues before the CDR3 does, leaving the germline J gene to fill in the end. Germline V gene data show CDR1 as LGHNA and CDR2 as YNLKQL (reference sequence). V shed 0 bases and J shed 0 bases, with 13 bases lying between them. This CDR3 contains 17 residues.

This clone was detected ten times or more. Gene names and germline refer to mouse. Coverage ceases 4 residues before the CDR3 finishes, and the germline J gene fills in the end. Other DNA sequences in the same sample also yield this CDR3. This chain uses TRBV5 with TRBJ2-7; D is possibly TRBD1 (5 bases). CDR1 and CDR2 (germline): LGHNA, YNLKQL (reference sequence). The CDR3 consists of 13 residues. The sequenced CDR3 bases are TGTGCCAGCAGCCAAGATAGACAGTAT. Its translation: CASSQDRQY. In full, the CDR3 is CASSQDRQYEQYF.

Comments on this clone: The germline and genes are mouse ones. Coverage ceases 4 residues before the CDR3 finishes, and the germline J gene fills in the end. This chain joins TRBV1 and TRBJ2-4; the match to TRBD1 covers 9 bases. There are 15 residues in the CDR3. The trim removed 2 bases at V and 3 bases at J, leaving 3 bases unmatched. Germline values: CDR1 NSQYPW, CDR2 LRSPGD (reference sequence). The sequenced CDR3 bases are TGCACCTGCAGTGCACCACAGGGGGCGCAAAAC. This encodes CTCSAPQGAQN. In full, the CDR3 is CTCSAPQGAQNTLYF.

At least ten counts were recorded for this clone. The gene symbols are mouse symbols. The sequenced fragment ends 4 residues before the CDR3 boundary, so the rest is inferred from the germline J gene. Different DNA sequences within this sample yield the same CDR3. The V call is TRBV13-1, the J call TRBJ2-7; a weak D match, TRBD2 (6 bases). The length of the CDR3 is 14 residues. CDR1 is NSHNY, CDR2 SYGAGN, per germline. Trimming took 1 base from V and 0 from J, leaving 8 bases between them. The CDR3 sequence: CASSDLGSSYEQYF. The CDR3 DNA, read in part, is TGTGCCAGCAGTGATCTGGGGAGCTCCTAT.

Note on this clone: Gene names are mouse gene names. The CDR3 extends 4 residues past the end of the read, so its final part is completed from the germline J gene. The same CDR3 is also encoded by other DNA sequences in this sample. This rearrangement joins TRBV14 to TRBJ2-5, with 7 bases matching TRBD1. The length of the CDR3 is 14 residues. The V and J ends lost 2 bases and 2 bases, in that order; junction bases with no gene match: 2. The germline V gene has CDR1 SGHDT and CDR2 FRDEAV. The CDR3 DNA, read in part, is TGTGCCAGCAGTTTAAGGGACAGCCAAGAC. This codes for CASSLRDSQD. The complete CDR3 protein is CASSLRDSQDTQYF. The complete variable domain, with remaining parts taken from reference TRBV14 and TRBJ2-5, reads EAGVTQSPRYAVLQEGQAVSFWCDPISGHDTLYWYQQPRDQGPQLLVYFRDEAVIDNSQLPSDRFSAVRPKGTNSTLKIQSAKQGDTATYLCASSLRDSQDTQYFGPGTRLLVL.